One sample yielded the 5 T cell receptor beta chains listed below, sequenced in a study of CD8 T cells in Susac syndrome. The RNA input was about 0.45 to 1 ug, and it was reverse transcribed with random hexamers. TCRdb recomputed calls from the immunoSEQ multiplex PCR reads with MiXCR, one row per CDR3 protein. The table shows tens of thousands of distinct CDR3 sequences, with roughly 90% occurring only once. The sequenced sample was CD8+ T cells from PBMCs. Receptors were obtained from a human donor with multiple sclerosis.

The CDR3 DNA reads TGTGCCAGCAGTTACGAGGGATTGAATCAGCCCCAGCATTTT. Its translation is CASSYEGLNQPQHF. This chain uses TRBV6-2 or TRBV6-3 with TRBJ1-5; no reliable D call. The V end lost 2 bases, the J end lost 4 bases, and 9 bases lay between the germline ends. Germline CDR1 and CDR2: MNHEY and SVGEGT. This CDR3 region has 14 residues.

The count of this clonotype is one. This rearrangement joins TRBV4-1 to TRBJ2-1, with D tentatively TRBD1 (5 bases). The CDR3 covers 14 residues. Germline lookup yields CDR1 MGHRA and CDR2 YSYEKL. The germline V and J ends were trimmed by 3 bases and 4 bases, with 10 bases remaining between them. CDR3 sequence reads: CASSHPDSYNEQFF. CDR3 in DNA: TGCGCCAGCAGCCACCCAGACAGTTACAATGAGCAGTTCTTC.

The V call is TRBV9, the J call TRBJ2-3; 11 bases agree with TRBD2. The V gene end was trimmed by 0 bases and the J gene end by 3 bases; junction bases not matched to a gene: 6. This CDR3 is built from 17 residues. Germline V gives CDR1 SGDLS, CDR2 YYNGEE. This CDR3 reads CASSVATTSGRTDTQYF. As DNA, the CDR3 is TGTGCCAGCAGCGTAGCTACCACTAGCGGGAGAACAGATACGCAGTATTTT. The variable domain in full, with the rest retrieved from reference TRBV9 and TRBJ2-3, is DSGVTQTPKHLITATGQRVTLRCSPRSGDLSVYWYQQSLDQGLQFLIQYYNGEERAKGNILERFSAQQFPDLHSELNLSSLELGDSALYFCASSVATTSGRTDTQYFGPGTRLTVL.

The CDR3 protein is CASRNSGRADEQYF. CDR3 nucleotide sequence: TGTGCCAGCAGGAATAGCGGGAGGGCCGACGAGCAGTACTTC. This chain connects TRBV2 to TRBJ2-7, with 11 bases that match TRBD2. Germline CDR1 is SNHLY and CDR2 is FYNNEI. V lost 6 bases and J lost 5; bases outside the gene matches: 6. This CDR3 region has 14 residues.

The gene calls are TRBV2 and TRBJ2-7; D gene unclear. This CDR3 contains 12 residues. Germline-derived CDR1 and CDR2 are SNHLY and FYNNEI. The ends were cut back, 4 bases at V and 6 bases at J, with 10 bases in the middle. The CDR3 nucleotides read TGTGCCAGCAGTGGGGCCCCCGGCGAGCAGTACTTC. This sequence encodes CASSGAPGEQYF.